These T cell receptor beta chains were read from a single sample in a study of T cells in Graves' hyperthyroidism and ophthalmopathy. TCRdb independently ran MiXCR on the multiplex PCR reads; one entry per CDR3 protein. The sample holds 560,000 or so distinct CDR3 sequences, about 43% seen once. Sequencing was done on a sample of peripheral blood or thyroid tissue (not recorded which). The origin of the receptors is a young woman with Graves' hyperthyroidism. Both conserved end residues are part of each CDR3. A D gene is named only where the DNA matches it firmly. Size is stated for part of the rows, as once, few or many counts, or as a class when the clone is expanded.

J gene | D gene | V gene | clone size | CDR3 DNA | CDR3 protein
TRBJ2-5 | - | TRBV9 | few | TGTGCCAGCAGTATGATATCGGAGGAGACCCAGTACTTC | CASSMISEETQYF
TRBJ2-7 | - | TRBV29-1 | many | TGCAGCGTTCAAGCCCATTCCTACGAGCAGTACTTC | CSVQAHSYEQYF
TRBJ2-5 | - | TRBV12-3/TRBV12-4 | - | TGTGCCAGCACTGATTACGGGGAGACCCAGTACTTC | CASTDYGETQYF
TRBJ1-5 | - | TRBV12-3/TRBV12-4 | once | TGTGCCAGCAGTTTAACCGGACAGCAAAATCAGCCCCAGCATTTT | CASSLTGQQNQPQHF
TRBJ1-2 | - | TRBV2 | few | TGTGCCAGCACCTCTGGGACACGCTATGGCTACACCTTC | CASTSGTRYGYTF
TRBJ1-2 | - | TRBV2 | few | TGTGCCAGCAGCCAATCTAGGCGCGGTAATGGCTACACCTTC | CASSQSRRGNGYTF
TRBJ1-1 | - | TRBV25-1 | few | TGTGCCAGCGGGCAAGGGAGCACTGAAGCTTTCTTT | CASGQGSTEAFF
TRBJ2-7 | - | TRBV12-3/TRBV12-4 | once | TGTGCCAGCAGCCCTCCGGGGGGCCGCCATCCTTACGAGCAGTACTTC | CASSPPGGRHPYEQYF
TRBJ1-5 | TRBD1 | TRBV29-1 | many | TGCAGCGTCAGGACAGGGGGGAATCAGCCCCAGCATTTT | CSVRTGGNQPQHF
TRBJ2-7 | - | TRBV10-3 | many | TGTGCCATCAGTGAGTCGCCTAGCGACGAGCAGTACTTC | CAISESPSDEQYF
TRBJ2-7 | TRBD2 | TRBV20-1 | - | TGCAGTGCTAGAGGCCGACTAGCGGGAGGTCCTTACGAGCAGTACTTC | CSARGRLAGGPYEQYF
TRBJ2-5 | - | TRBV15 | - | TGTGCCACCAGCAGAGATAGGATAGCGGTCTTGTTCTTC | CATSRDRIAVLFF
TRBJ1-5 | - | TRBV24-1 | few | TGTGCCACCAGTGATTCCCAGGGCTATCAGCCCCAGCATTTT | CATSDSQGYQPQHF
TRBJ1-2 | - | TRBV2 | - | TGTGCCAGCAGCCGGACAGAGAGTAACTATGGCTACACCTTC | CASSRTESNYGYTF
TRBJ2-7 | - | TRBV29-1 | few | TGCAGCGTTGGATCGGCCTATGCCTCCGACGAGCAGTACTTC | CSVGSAYASDEQYF
TRBJ1-1 | - | TRBV10-1 | few | TGTGCCAGCATCGAGTCTGGGATGAACACTGAAGCTTTCTTT | CASIESGMNTEAFF
TRBJ2-7 | - | TRBV12-3/TRBV12-4 | many | TGTGCCAGCACCGAGGGAGGCGAGCAGTACTTC | CASTEGGEQYF
TRBJ2-7 | TRBD1 | TRBV5-1 | - | TGCGCCAGCAGCTCTGACAGGGGAGGATACGGGCTCTCCTACGAGCAGTACTTC | CASSSDRGGYGLSYEQYF
TRBJ1-1 | - | TRBV20-1 | - | TGCAGTGCTAAAAGGGGACACCTGAACACTGAAGCTTTCTTT | CSAKRGHLNTEAFF
TRBJ2-7 | TRBD2 | TRBV10-2 | many | TGCGCCAGCAGCAGTCTAGCGGGCGAGCAGTACTTC | CASSSLAGEQYF
TRBJ2-2 | TRBD1 | TRBV20-1 | many | TGCAGTGCTAGAGACAGGGGGCTAGACACCGGGGAGCTGTTTTTT | CSARDRGLDTGELFF
TRBJ1-2 | TRBD1 | TRBV7-9 | - | TGTGCCAGCAGCCCGGGACAGGTTGTTGGCTACACCTTC | CASSPGQVVGYTF
TRBJ1-5 | TRBD1 | TRBV2 | few | TGTGCCAGCAGGGGAAGGACAGGGGGCTTTAGCAATCAGCCCCAGCATTTT | CASRGRTGGFSNQPQHF
TRBJ1-1 | - | TRBV6-1 | - | TGTGCCAGCCGTAAGGCCTCCGAAGCTTTCTTT | CASRKASEAFF
TRBJ2-5 | - | TRBV6-5 | - | TGTGCCAGCAGGTCCACCCAGCGGGAGACCCAGTACTTC | CASRSTQRETQYF
TRBJ1-4 | - | TRBV29-1 | - | TGCAGCGGCCGGACAGCCTCTAATGAAAAACTGTTTTTT | CSGRTASNEKLFF
TRBJ1-1 | - | TRBV20-1 | - | TGCAGTGGGGGGGGCGCGTTGGTTACTGAAGCTTTCTTT | CSGGGALVTEAFF
TRBJ1-1 | TRBD1 | TRBV9 | - | TGTGCCAGCAGCCCAGGGGGACGGAGAAATGAAGCTTTCTTT | CASSPGGRRNEAFF
TRBJ2-7 | - | TRBV20-1 | many | TGCAGTGCTAGACGGACCTACGAGCAGTACTTC | CSARRTYEQYF
TRBJ2-7 | - | TRBV29-1 | - | TGCAGCGTTGAAGGGACAGATAACTATGGCTACGAGCAGTACTTC | CSVEGTDNYGYEQYF
TRBJ2-7 | - | TRBV7-9 | once | TGTGCGACCGGGTGGGACCCGTTCTACGAGCAGTACTTC | CATGWDPFYEQYF
TRBJ1-5 | TRBD1 | TRBV20-1 | - | TGCAGTGCTAGCGGACAGGGAGGGAACAATCAGCCCCAGCATTTT | CSASGQGGNNQPQHF
TRBJ2-2 | - | TRBV11-2 | few | TGTGCCAGCAGCCAAGTTGGGGGTCGGACCGGGGAGCTGTTTTTT | CASSQVGGRTGELFF
TRBJ2-7 | TRBD1 | TRBV2 | - | TGTGCCAGCAGTGAAATGGGGACAGGCTACGAGCAGTACTTC | CASSEMGTGYEQYF
TRBJ1-6 | - | TRBV7-9 | many | TGTGCCAGCAGTTTGTCGTGGGATTCACCCCTCCACTTT | CASSLSWDSPLHF
TRBJ1-5 | - | TRBV20-1 | - | TGCAGTGCTACAGGGGATGGCAATCAGCCCCAGCATTTT | CSATGDGNQPQHF
TRBJ1-2 | - | TRBV20-1 | few | TGCAGTGCTAGAGATGACAGACTTAACTATGGCTACACCTTC | CSARDDRLNYGYTF
TRBJ2-7 | - | TRBV7-2 | - | TGTGCCAGCAGCTTAGTCTCGGAAGCCCCCTACGAGCAGTACTTC | CASSLVSEAPYEQYF
TRBJ2-7 | TRBD2 | TRBV11-1 | - | TGTGCCAGCAGCGTAAAGGCGGGAGGGGCGCACGAGCAGTACTTC | CASSVKAGGAHEQYF
TRBJ1-1 | TRBD1 | TRBV11-2 | - | TGTGCCAGCAGCCAAGGGACAGGGAGGTCTGAAGCTTTCTTT | CASSQGTGRSEAFF
TRBJ1-2 | - | TRBV29-1 | once | TGCAGCGTTGGCGGGGCAGGCTATGGCTACACCTTC | CSVGGAGYGYTF
TRBJ2-2 | - | TRBV2 | - | TGTGCCAGCAATTCAGGTGACCTGAACACTGGGGAGCTGTTTTTT | CASNSGDLNTGELFF
TRBJ1-4 | - | TRBV5-1 | few | TGCGCCAGCAGCCAAGATAGGGAGAATGAAAAACTGTTTTTT | CASSQDRENEKLFF
TRBJ1-2 | - | TRBV9 | - | TGTGCCAGCAGCCAAGACCCGGGCCGCAACTATGGCTACACCTTC | CASSQDPGRNYGYTF
TRBJ2-7 | TRBD1 | TRBV7-9 | few | TGTGCCAGCAGCCCCACCGACAGGGTAGTACGGCAGTACTTC | CASSPTDRVVRQYF
TRBJ2-2 | - | TRBV2 | - | TGTGCCAGCAGTGCCGCCTATGTCGGGGAGCTGTTTTTT | CASSAAYVGELFF
TRBJ2-5 | - | TRBV5-5 | once | TGTGCCAGCAGCTTGGACATCCGAGAAGAGACCCAGTACTTC | CASSLDIREETQYF
TRBJ2-2 | - | TRBV2 | - | TGTGCCAGCAGACCCTCTGGAACCGGGGAGCTGTTTTTT | CASRPSGTGELFF
TRBJ1-6 | TRBD1 | TRBV7-2 | - | TGTGCCAGCAGCTTAGTAGGGGACAGGGTGGCCCTCCACTTT | CASSLVGDRVALHF
TRBJ2-5 | TRBD1 | TRBV10-3 | - | TGTGCCACCAGTGTGGCAGGGGGACACCAAGAGACCCAGTACTTC | CATSVAGGHQETQYF
TRBJ1-1 | TRBD1 | TRBV6-5 | - | TGTGCCAGCAGTAACACCGACAGGGGTATGAACACTGAAGCTTTCTTT | CASSNTDRGMNTEAFF
TRBJ1-1 | - | TRBV20-1 | - | TGCAGTGCTACGCCAGGGGTTCCCCCTGAAGCTTTCTTT | CSATPGVPPEAFF
TRBJ2-5 | - | TRBV5-4 | - | TGTGCCAGCAGCCTTGGCAGGAGGGGAGAGACCCAGTACTTC | CASSLGRRGETQYF
TRBJ1-1 | - | TRBV6-1 | few | TGTGCCAGCAGCCAAGGGGTAAGGGGTGCAACTTTCTTT | CASSQGVRGATFF